The 25 T cell receptor beta chains listed next were all sequenced from one sample in a study of T-cell reconstitution after alpha-beta-depleted transplantation in children. Unique molecular identifiers were built into the TCRbeta library. TCRdb called the PCR reads again in MiXCR, with one record for every CDR3 protein. The data contain about 240,000 distinct CDR3 sequences, 12% of them seen just once; the ten biggest clones take up approximately 2.4%. The material was PBMCs from the stem cell graft donor, obtained from the stem cell graft. Every receptor here comes from a human donor who donated a stem cell graft to a child with acute lymphoblastic leukemia.

This clonotype occurred many times. The CDR3 region is CSARDWDSYSYEQYF. The CDR3 DNA sequence: TGCAGTGCTAGAGATTGGGACAGCTACTCCTACGAGCAGTACTTC. V gene TRBV20-1 combines with J gene TRBJ2-7; TRBD1 agrees at 7 bases. Germline-derived CDR1 and CDR2 are DFQATT and SNEGSKA (reference sequence). This CDR3 region has 15 residues. The trim removed 0 bases at V and 0 bases at J, leaving 5 bases unmatched.

This clonotype appeared many times. V gene TRBV20-1 combines with J gene TRBJ2-7; either TRBD1 or TRBD2 may fit D (5 bases each). Germline CDR1 is DFQATT and CDR2 is SNEGSKA (reference sequence). The CDR3 consists of 12 residues. V gave up 3 bases and J gave up 4 bases, with 10 bases separating them. CDR3 sequence reads: CSARYGGYEQYF. CDR3 coding DNA: TGCAGTGCTAGGTATGGGGGATACGAGCAGTACTTC.

This clonotype was found many times. CDR3 loop: CSARDFWTSGTYEQYF. Written as DNA, the CDR3 is TGCAGTGCTAGAGACTTTTGGACTAGCGGTACCTACGAGCAGTACTTC. J is TRBJ2-7 and V is TRBV20-1; 10 bases are shared with TRBD2. This CDR3 region has 16 residues. V shed 0 bases, J shed 2 bases, and the junction held 7 bases outside the gene matches. Looked up from germline, CDR1 is DFQATT and CDR2 is SNEGSKA (reference sequence).

The chain links TRBV28 to TRBJ1-5; the D gene is possibly TRBD1 (6 bases). Germline V lookup: CDR1 MDHEN, CDR2 SYDVKM. This CDR3 has 18 amino acids. V lost 6 bases and J lost 0, with 21 bases in between. CDR3 coding DNA: TGTGCCAGCAGCCCCCCCCTGGCAGGGGTTTATAGCAATCAGCCCCAGCATTTT. Amino acids: CASSPPLAGVYSNQPQHF.

There are many counts of this clonotype. This chain connects TRBV14 to TRBJ2-1; 15 bases are a match to TRBD2. The CDR3 is 18 residues long. The V gene end was trimmed by 3 bases and the J gene end by 4 bases; junction bases not matched to a gene: 7. Germline V lookup: CDR1 SGHDN, CDR2 FVKESK. CDR3 nucleotide sequence: TGTGCCAGCAGCCACCCCTTTGGACTAGCGGGAGGGTACAATGAGCAGTTCTTC. Amino acid sequence: CASSHPFGLAGGYNEQFF.

This clonotype was seen many times. The chain is built from TRBV20-1 and TRBJ2-7; no definite D call. V lost 1 base to trimming and J lost 3 bases, with 7 bases between them. The germline CDR1 and CDR2 sequences are DFQATT and SNEGSKA (reference sequence). The CDR3 extends over 12 amino acids. The CDR3 nucleotides are TGCAGTGCTAGAGGTGAATACTACGAGCAGTACTTC. As protein: CSARGEYYEQYF.

This clonotype was recorded many times. The chain employs TRBV6-1 and TRBJ1-2; 8 bases line up with TRBD1. The CDR3 sequence is 14 residues long. Losses at the gene ends were 3 bases for V and 6 bases for J; bases not matched to a gene: 6. Germline V gene data show CDR1 as MNHNS and CDR2 as SASEGT. The chain's CDR3 is CASSDPRTGNGYTF. The CDR3, as DNA: TGTGCCAGCAGTGACCCCAGGACAGGGAATGGCTACACCTTC.

This clonotype occurred many times. The genes are TRBV10-3 and TRBJ1-6; no clear D. Germline V CDR1 and CDR2: ENHRY, SYGVKD. V lost 3 bases to trimming and J lost 5 bases, with 11 bases between them. This CDR3 region has 15 residues. Here the CDR3 DNA reads TGTGCCATCAGTGATGGGCAGCTTAATAATTCACCCCTCCACTTT. This encodes CAISDGQLNNSPLHF.

Concerning this clonotype: A read error may explain this, as a much larger clone is one base away. The chain couples TRBV3-1 to TRBJ2-5, with D perhaps matching TRBD2 (6 bases). The ends were cut back, 1 base at V and 3 bases at J, with 9 bases in the middle. Germline V gives CDR1 LGHDT, CDR2 YNNKEL (reference sequence). The CDR3 sequence is 14 residues long. For the CDR3, the DNA is TGTGCCAGCAGCCAAGGGCGGAGGGAAGAGACCCAGTACTTC. This codes for CASSQGRREETQYF.

With regard to this clonotype: A read error may account for a junction end that differs from germline. The chain is built from TRBV27 and TRBJ1-5, with a possible D match to TRBD1 (5 bases). CDR3 size: 18 residues. Germline-derived CDR1 and CDR2 are MNHEY and SMNVEV (reference sequence). DNA of the CDR3: TGTGCCAGCAGTTACCCCTCATACCGACAGTATAGCAATCAGCCCGAGCATTTT. Translation: CASSYPSYRQYSNQPEHF.

This clonotype came up many times. This chain links TRBV3-1 with TRBJ2-7; 11 bases fit TRBD2. J gave up 3 bases and V 4 bases, and 11 bases lay outside the gene matches. The V gene's germline CDR1 is LGHDT and CDR2 YNNKEL (reference sequence). The CDR3 totals 17 residues. The CDR3, as DNA: TGTGCCAGCAGCCCTAAGCTTGGGACTAGCGGATACTACGAGCAGTACTTC. It yields the protein CASSPKLGTSGYYEQYF.

The rearrangement uses TRBV7-2 and TRBJ2-7, with D unclear. V lost 1 base and J lost 2, with 9 bases in between. CDR3 length: 14 residues. Germline CDR1 and CDR2: SGHTA and FQGNSA. This CDR3 is CASSLVGSTYEQYF. The CDR3 DNA reads as TGTGCCAGCAGCTTAGTGGGGTCGACCTACGAGCAGTACTTC.

CDR3 bases: TGCAGTGCTAGACAACTTCCGGCCGGGACTGACCTAGGTGGCTACACCTTC. Translation gives CSARQLPAGTDLGGYTF. The chain links TRBV20-1 to TRBJ1-2, with a possible D match to TRBD1 (5 bases). V was cut by 2 bases and J by 7 bases, with 26 bases left in between. There are 17 residues in the CDR3. Germline CDR1 DFQATT, CDR2 SNEGSKA (reference sequence).

This clonotype was observed at least ten times. The rearrangement links TRBV15 to TRBJ2-5; 7 bases align to TRBD1. Unmatched junction bases numbered 8, after V lost 5 bases and J lost 5 bases. The CDR3 is 14 amino acids. Germline CDR1 and CDR2: LNHNV and YYDKDF (reference sequence). The CDR3 spells CATSPRGGRETQYF. For the CDR3, the DNA is TGTGCCACCAGCCCCCGAGGGGGCCGGGAGACCCAGTACTTC.

This clonotype was recorded at least ten times. The rearrangement links TRBV19 to TRBJ1-2, with D uncertain. Germline V gene data show CDR1 as LNHDA and CDR2 as SQIVND (reference sequence). With 7 bases removed from V and 0 bases from J, the gap between germline ends came to 18 bases. The CDR3 consists of 16 residues. CDR3 in amino acids: CASIPTPRSANYGYTF. Here the CDR3 DNA reads TGTGCCAGTATTCCCACGCCCAGGTCGGCTAACTATGGCTACACCTTC.

This clonotype was found many times. The junction differs from germline at one of its ends, possibly a read error. The chain is built from TRBV28 and TRBJ1-2, with D possibly TRBD1 on 5 matching bases. The CDR3 runs 16 residues. The V gene's germline CDR1 is MDHEN and CDR2 SYDVKM. The CDR3 sequence is CASTLGSGLVNYGYTF. In DNA, the CDR3 is TGTGCCAGCACTTTAGGGTCAGGGCTGGTTAACTATGGCTACACCTTC.

This clonotype was picked up many times. J is TRBJ2-5 and V is TRBV6-2 or TRBV6-3; 11 bases are a match to TRBD2. V dropped 6 bases and J dropped 2; count of bases not matched to a gene: 8. The CDR3 contains 16 residues. CDR1 and CDR2 (germline): MNHEY, SVGEGT. The CDR3: CASSRYRLAGQETQYF. DNA of the CDR3: TGTGCCAGCAGCCGTTACCGACTAGCGGGGCAAGAGACCCAGTACTTC.

In its sample, this clonotype was seen many times. V is TRBV7-2 and J is TRBJ2-3; 11 bases are shared with TRBD2. V lost 7 bases to trimming and J lost 4 bases; unmatched junction nucleotides: 10. There are 16 residues in the CDR3. The germline gives CDR1 SGHTA, CDR2 FQGNSA. CDR3 residues: CASTQVSGGAPDTQYF. For the CDR3, the DNA is TGTGCCAGCACCCAAGTTAGCGGGGGGGCCCCAGATACGCAGTATTTT.

This clonotype was seen at least ten times. This sequence joins TRBV28 and TRBJ1-5; no clear D. Trimming removed 4 bases at V and 7 bases at J, with 11 bases between. Germline V lookup: CDR1 MDHEN, CDR2 SYDVKM. The CDR3 runs 13 residues. The CDR3 here is CASSYASGQPQHF. DNA of the CDR3: TGTGCCAGCAGTTACGCCTCTGGACAGCCCCAGCATTTT.

This clonotype was seen repeatedly, ten times or more. V is TRBV29-1 and J is TRBJ2-5; 9 bases are a match to TRBD2. Germline V gene data show CDR1 as SQVTM and CDR2 as ANQGSEA. After removal of 5 bases from V and 5 bases from J, the junction contained 6 bases not matched to a gene. The CDR3 is made up of 13 amino acids. The CDR3 bases are TGCAGCGTTTTCTCTAGCGGGATTGAGACCCAGTACTTC. Translated: CSVFSSGIETQYF. The full variable domain, rest sourced from reference TRBV29-1 and TRBJ2-5, is SAVISQKPSRDICQRGTSLTIQCQVDSQVTMMFWYRQQPGQSLTLIATANQGSEATYESGFVIDKFPISRPNLTFSTLTVSNMSPEDSSIYLCSVFSSGIETQYFGPGTRLLVL.

At least ten counts were recorded for this clonotype. The rearrangement joins TRBV12-3 or TRBV12-4 to TRBJ2-5; D not resolved. CDR3 size: 12 residues. V was cut by 5 bases and J by 5 bases, with 9 bases left in between. The CDR3 loop is CASSPNRETQYF. In DNA, the CDR3 is TGTGCCAGCAGTCCGAATCGGGAGACCCAGTACTTC.

This clonotype was counted at least ten times. V and J are TRBV10-3 and TRBJ2-3; no firm D call. V lost 9 bases and J 0 bases, leaving 10 bases between the germline ends. This CDR3 comprises 13 residues. The germline gives CDR1 ENHRY, CDR2 SYGVKD. CDR3 amino acids: CAIGGVSTDTQYF. The CDR3 DNA is TGTGCCATAGGCGGAGTTAGCACAGATACGCAGTATTTT.

This clonotype was counted many times. The chain uses TRBV29-1 and TRBJ2-2; D gene unclear. The CDR3 sequence is 11 residues long. The germline V gene has CDR1 SQVTM and CDR2 ANQGSEA. Trimming cost V 6 bases and J 1 base, with 3 bases left between them. CDR3 DNA: TGCAGCGTGCAGAACACCGGGGAGCTGTTTTTT. This sequence encodes CSVQNTGELFF.

This clonotype was seen many times. The chain links TRBV5-1 to TRBJ2-7; maybe TRBD1 (5 bases). The CDR3 length is 15 residues. V shed 0 bases and J shed 0 bases, with 10 bases lying between them. Per the germline V gene, CDR1 is SGHRS and CDR2 is YFSETQ. The CDR3 region is CASSLGGRNSYEQYF. As DNA, the CDR3 is TGCGCCAGCAGCTTGGGGGGCAGGAACTCCTACGAGCAGTACTTC.

This clonotype was recorded a few times. The chain joins TRBV19 to TRBJ1-4; 7 nucleotides agree with TRBD1. The trim removed 2 bases at V and 5 bases at J, leaving 8 bases unmatched. CDR1 and CDR2 (germline): LNHDA, SQIVND (reference sequence). The CDR3 totals 16 residues. The CDR3 coding sequence is TGTGCCAGTAGTATACCCTCCGGGACAGTAAATGAAAAACTGTTTTTT. Translated, it gives CASSIPSGTVNEKLFF.